Each of the 23 T cell receptor beta chains below was sequenced from the same sample in a study of OX40 agonist ivuxolimab in advanced cancers. TCRdb's copy holds only in-frame clones and misses some; the assay was immunoSEQ multiplex PCR. The sample records about 66,000 clones, roughly 84% being singletons. The input for sequencing was CD4+ or CD8+ T cells sorted from blood, taken in a trial of the OX40 agonist ivuxolimab. The receptors stem from an adult with an advanced solid tumor such as melanoma, head and neck, liver or kidney cancer.

The V gene is TRBV2, the J gene TRBJ1-6; weak D call: TRBD1 (5 bases). The V end was cut by 4 bases, the J end by 4 bases, with 17 bases between. The germline gives CDR1 SNHLY, CDR2 FYNNEI. The CDR3 is 17 amino acids. The CDR3 nucleotides read TGTGCCAGCAGTGTGGCAGGGAAGTTTGGGTATAATTCACCCCTCCACTTT. Protein: CASSVAGKFGYNSPLHF.

This chain links TRBV7-3 with TRBJ2-3; D perhaps matches TRBD2 (5 bases). This CDR3 contains 15 residues. V was clipped by 1 base and J by 4 bases, with 12 bases between them. CDR1 is SGHTA, CDR2 FQGTGA, per germline. CDR3 nucleotides: TGTGCCAGCAGCTTAATGTCCGGGGTGGCAGATACGCAGTATTTT. Amino acid sequence: CASSLMSGVADTQYF.

The chain joins TRBV6-1 to TRBJ2-7; a weak D match, TRBD2 (6 bases). This CDR3 is built from 14 residues. CDR1 is MNHNS, CDR2 SASEGT, per germline. V gave up 4 bases and J gave up 3 bases, with 13 bases separating them. CDR3 residues: CASSGWGDGYEQYF. The CDR3 DNA follows: TGTGCCAGCAGTGGGTGGGGGGACGGCTACGAGCAGTACTTC.

This clone has just one count. This chain joins TRBV6-1 and TRBJ1-3; 7 bases match TRBD1. After removal of 5 bases from V and 0 bases from J, the junction contained 4 bases not matched to a gene. The CDR3 runs to 15 residues. Looked up from germline, CDR1 is MNHNS and CDR2 is SASEGT. The CDR3 loop reads CASSWDRLSGNTIYF. As DNA, the CDR3 is TGTGCCAGCAGTTGGGACAGACTCTCTGGAAACACCATATATTTT.

The chain has TRBV28 and TRBJ1-5; no firm D call. V was shortened by 6 bases and J by 0 bases, with 15 bases between the two germline ends. This CDR3 comprises 16 residues. Germline CDR1 reads MDHEN; CDR2 reads SYDVKM. CDR3 DNA: TGTGCCAGCAGCCCCGTGCGCTTAATTAGCAATCAGCCCCAGCATTTT. This translates into CASSPVRLISNQPQHF.

The V gene is TRBV7-3, the J gene TRBJ2-7; 15 bases are a match to TRBD2. This CDR3 has 16 residues. The germline gives CDR1 SGHTA, CDR2 FQGTGA. With 3 bases clipped from V and 0 bases from J, the junction kept 0 bases outside the gene matches. The CDR3, as DNA: TGTGCCAGCAGCTTGGGACTAGCGGGGGGCTCCTACGAGCAGTACTTC. Translating gives CASSLGLAGGSYEQYF.

This chain connects TRBV6-6 to TRBJ2-7, with TRBD2 identical over 9 bases. CDR1 MNHNY and CDR2 SVGAGI come from the germline V gene (reference sequence). CDR3 size: 15 residues. Trimming removed 4 bases from V and 2 bases from J; junction bases left unmatched: 6. For the CDR3, the DNA is TGTGCCAGCAGTTTCAGCGGGGGGCCAACCTACGAGCAGTACTTC. It is translated as CASSFSGGPTYEQYF.

The V call is TRBV9, the J call TRBJ2-2; D gene unclear. The germline CDR1 and CDR2 sequences are SGDLS and YYNGEE. Deletions cut 4 bases from V and 4 bases from J, with 14 bases between. CDR3 length: 15 residues. CDR3 nucleotides: TGTGCCAGCAGCCCCCAACTGACACTCACCGGGGAGCTGTTTTTT. Its translation: CASSPQLTLTGELFF. Looking up the rest from reference TRBV9 and TRBJ2-2 gives the full variable domain: DSGVTQTPKHLITATGQRVTLRCSPRSGDLSVYWYQQSLDQGLQFLIQYYNGEERAKGNILERFSAQQFPDLHSELNLSSLELGDSALYFCASSPQLTLTGELFFGEGSRLTVL.

V is TRBV18 and J is TRBJ1-2; 7 bases align to TRBD1. V dropped 3 bases and J dropped 10; count of bases not matched to a gene: 5. This CDR3 contains 12 residues. Germline assignment: CDR1 KGHSH and CDR2 LQKENI. CDR3 loop: CASSPDDRDYTF. CDR3 nucleotides: TGTGCCAGCTCACCGGATGACAGGGACTACACCTTC.

The chain links TRBV19 to TRBJ2-3, with 7 bases lining up with TRBD1. The germline V gene encodes CDR1 LNHDA and CDR2 SQIVND (reference sequence). This CDR3 contains 16 residues. The ends lost 5 bases at V and 2 bases at J; junction bases unmatched: 10. The chain's CDR3 is CASSLKTGPSTDTQYF. The CDR3 DNA reads TGTGCCAGTAGTTTAAAGACAGGGCCCTCCACAGATACGCAGTATTTT. Combining the CDR3 with reference TRBV19 and TRBJ2-3 gives the whole variable domain DGGITQSPKYLFRKEGQNVTLSCEQNLNHDAMYWYRQDPGQGLRLIYYSQIVNDFQKGDIAEGYSVSREKKESFPLTVTSAQKNPTAFYLCASSLKTGPSTDTQYFGPGTRLTVL.

The J gene is TRBJ2-5, the V gene TRBV18, with TRBD2 matching 9 bases. Germline V gives CDR1 KGHSH, CDR2 LQKENI. The V segment lost 4 bases and the J segment 4 bases; nucleotides outside the gene matches: 7. The CDR3 is 15 amino acids. The CDR3 spells CASSQNPAGGETQYF. CDR3 nucleotides: TGTGCCAGCTCACAGAATCCAGCGGGGGGAGAGACCCAGTACTTC.

CDR3 loop: CASSQDVGATYEQYF. The CDR3 nucleotides are TGTGCCAGCAGCCAAGATGTGGGGGCAACCTACGAGCAGTACTTC. The rearrangement links TRBV4-2 to TRBJ2-7; D possibly corresponds to TRBD1 (6 bases). CDR3 size: 15 residues. V dropped 0 bases and J dropped 2 bases, with 11 bases sitting between them. Germline V gene lookup returns CDR1 LGHNA and CDR2 YNFKEQ.

Here the CDR3 reads CASSLEQGVGELFF. The CDR3 DNA sequence: TGCGCCAGCAGCTTGGAACAGGGAGTCGGGGAGCTGTTTTTT. The chain carries TRBV5-1 and TRBJ2-2, with D perhaps TRBD1 (6 bases). Germline CDR1 and CDR2: SGHRS and YFSETQ. V lost 0 bases and J lost 7, with 10 bases in between. The CDR3 totals 14 residues.

The V and J genes are TRBV7-9 and TRBJ2-5; D may be TRBD1 (5 bases). CDR3 length equals 15 residues. V gave up 1 base and J gave up 1 base, with 10 bases separating them. Germline values: CDR1 SEHNR, CDR2 FQNEAQ (reference sequence). CDR3 coding DNA: TGTGCCAGCAGCTTAGGGGAAAGGGGCCAAGAGACCCAGTACTTC. Translated, it gives CASSLGERGQETQYF.

V usage is TRBV25-1 and J usage is TRBJ2-4; TRBD2 matches 7 bases. Per the germline V gene, CDR1 is MGHDK and CDR2 is SYGVNS. The CDR3 totals 16 residues. V shed 3 bases and J 8 bases; nucleotides not matched to a gene: 13. CDR3 loop: CASSDLGGALADIQYF. The CDR3 DNA sequence: TGTGCCAGCAGTGATCTTGGAGGGGCCCTAGCGGACATTCAGTACTTC.

In its sample, this clone was seen a few times. The chain joins TRBV5-4 to TRBJ1-1; tentatively, D is TRBD1 (6 bases). Germline CDR1 SGHNT, CDR2 YYREEE (reference sequence). The germline V and J ends were trimmed by 6 bases and 0 bases, with 12 bases remaining between them. The CDR3 has 14 residues. Here the CDR3 DNA reads TGTGCCAGCACCCTGGGGGGGCTGAACACTGAAGCTTTCTTT. Its translation: CASTLGGLNTEAFF.

This clone is a singleton in its sample. V is TRBV27 and J is TRBJ2-1; tentative D call: TRBD2 (6 bases). CDR3 length: 16 amino acids. The germline V and J ends were trimmed by 4 bases and 2 bases, with 15 bases remaining between them. Germline CDR1 MNHEY, CDR2 SMNVEV (reference sequence). The CDR3 DNA reads TGTGCCAGCAGTTCTCTACGCGGGGCCACCTACAATGAGCAGTTCTTC. Amino acid sequence: CASSSLRGATYNEQFF.

The chain has TRBV27 and TRBJ1-6; 7 nucleotides align to TRBD1. Trimming at V came to 5 bases and at J to 7 bases, leaving 5 bases not matched to a gene. This CDR3 comprises 14 residues. The V gene's germline CDR1 is MNHEY and CDR2 SMNVEV (reference sequence). CDR3 nucleotides: TGTGCCAGCAGTCAGGGACAGCCAAATTCACCCCTCCACTTT. This sequence encodes CASSQGQPNSPLHF.

V gene TRBV5-1 combines with J gene TRBJ1-1, with D unclear. CDR3 size: 14 residues. The V end lost 4 bases, the J end lost 1 base, and 11 bases lay between the germline ends. Germline CDR1 and CDR2: SGHRS and YFSETQ. The CDR3 is CASSVTVPNTEAFF. CDR3 nucleotides: TGCGCCAGCAGCGTGACTGTTCCGAACACTGAAGCTTTCTTT.

V gene TRBV7-9 combines with J gene TRBJ2-5; D is uncertain. V was cut by 5 bases and J by 7 bases, with 20 bases left in between. Germline assignment: CDR1 SEHNR and CDR2 FQNEAQ (reference sequence). The CDR3 sequence is 15 residues long. CDR3 sequence (DNA): TGTGCCAGCAGCCCTCGCCCGGATCCCGGTGCGACCCAGTACTTC. Protein: CASSPRPDPGATQYF.

This chain joins TRBV28 and TRBJ1-2; D remains unclear. Germline V CDR1 and CDR2: MDHEN, SYDVKM. V gave up 2 bases and J gave up 0 bases, with 7 bases separating them. CDR3 length equals 14 residues. The DNA for the CDR3 is TGTGCCAGCAGTTTAGTACCACCTAACTATGGCTACACCTTC. Translation: CASSLVPPNYGYTF.

Comments on this clone: One end of the junction is discordant with germline, which a read error may explain. J is TRBJ2-7 and V is TRBV19, with D possibly matching TRBD1 (5 bases). CDR1 LNHDA and CDR2 SQIVND come from the germline V gene (reference sequence). CDR3 length: 12 amino acids. The CDR3, as DNA: TGTGCCAGTAGTCCTCCCTGGGGCAGCCCCGTCTTC. Its translation: CASSPPWGSPVF.

CDR3 amino acids: CASGGGGLGPQHF. The CDR3 DNA sequence: TGTGCCAGCGGAGGGGGGGGGTTGGGGCCCCAGCATTTT. The rearrangement links TRBV27 to TRBJ1-5; TRBD1 is a possible D gene (6 bases). Germline V lookup: CDR1 MNHEY, CDR2 SMNVEV (reference sequence). The ends were cut back, 8 bases at V and 9 bases at J, with 17 bases in the middle. This CDR3 has 13 amino acids.